The 30 T cell receptor beta chains reported below all come from one sample, sequenced in a study of blood T cell repertoires in COVID-19. Data came from immunoSEQ multiplex PCR; TCRdb stores just in-frame clones and leaves some out. Among 50,000 to 65,000 clones listed, approximately 80% were seen once. Sequenced: peripheral blood. Receptors were obtained from a man aged 65 to 79 with acute or convalescent COVID-19.

This clone was found a few times. This chain links TRBV3-1 (or the pseudogene TRBV3-2) with TRBJ2-3; no clear D gene. The V end lost 8 bases, the J end lost 5 bases, and 8 bases lay between the germline ends. The CDR3 contains 11 residues. Germline-derived CDR1 and CDR2 are LGHDT and YNNKEL (reference sequence). The CDR3 reads CASRELDTQYF. DNA of the CDR3: TGTGCCAGCCGAGAATTAGATACGCAGTATTTT.

This chain joins TRBV3-1 (or the pseudogene TRBV3-2) and TRBJ2-7, with D possibly being TRBD2 (6 bases). CDR3 length: 14 amino acids. V was pared by 1 base and J by 6 bases, with 13 bases between. From germline, CDR1 is LGHDT and CDR2 YNNKEL (reference sequence). For the CDR3, the DNA is TGTGCCAGCAGCCAAGTCGTTGCGGGGAGCGAGCAGTACTTC. Translated, it gives CASSQVVAGSEQYF.

J is TRBJ2-2 and V is TRBV3-1 (or the pseudogene TRBV3-2); the match to TRBD1 covers 9 bases. The germline CDR1 and CDR2 sequences are LGHDT and YNNKEL (reference sequence). The CDR3 consists of 14 residues. Trimming took 5 bases from V and 7 from J; bases not matched to a gene: 5. CDR3 nucleotide sequence: TGTGCCAGCAGCGACGACAGGGGGAGCGGGGAGCTGTTTTTT. It encodes CASSDDRGSGELFF.

There are a few counts of this clone. The genes are TRBV21-1 and TRBJ1-5. TRBV21-1 is annotated as a pseudogene. The CDR3 extends over 12 amino acids. The CDR3 sequence is CASSKGGGPQHF. In DNA form, the CDR3 reads TGTGCCAGCAGCAAGGGGGGGGGACCCCAGCATTTT.

The chain is built from TRBV18 and TRBJ2-5; 7 nucleotides agree with TRBD1. Germline CDR1 and CDR2: KGHSH and LQKENI. J gave up 2 bases and V 2 bases, and 5 bases lay outside the gene matches. CDR3 length: 15 amino acids. CDR3 DNA sequence: TGTGCCAGCTCACCAGACAGGGCGTATCAAGAGACCCAGTACTTC. It specifies CASSPDRAYQETQYF.

The chain employs TRBV5-1 and TRBJ2-5; perhaps TRBD2 as D (5 bases). The CDR3 spans 14 residues. The V end was cut by 4 bases, the J end by 3 bases, with 13 bases between. The germline gives CDR1 SGHRS, CDR2 YFSETQ. CDR3 DNA: TGCGCCAGCAGCCCCACTAGTGCCAAAGAGACCCAGTACTTC. Protein product: CASSPTSAKETQYF.

This chain joins TRBV18 and TRBJ2-1; 11 positions agree with TRBD2. The germline CDR1 and CDR2 sequences are KGHSH and LQKENI. CDR3 length equals 14 residues. The V gene end was trimmed by 3 bases and the J gene end by 5 bases; junction bases not matched to a gene: 0. Here the CDR3 reads CASSPGLADNEQFF. The CDR3 coding sequence is TGTGCCAGCTCACCGGGACTAGCGGACAATGAGCAGTTCTTC.

The rearrangement joins TRBV18 to TRBJ2-5; 11 bases map to TRBD1. The length of the CDR3 is 16 residues. The V gene's germline CDR1 is KGHSH and CDR2 LQKENI. V shed 0 bases, J shed 2 bases, and the junction held 2 bases outside the gene matches. CDR3 sequence reads: CASSPPGTGGQETQYF. In DNA form, the CDR3 reads TGTGCCAGCTCACCACCAGGGACAGGGGGGCAAGAGACCCAGTACTTC.

In its sample, this clone was seen once. The chain employs TRBV3-1 (or the pseudogene TRBV3-2) and TRBJ2-5; TRBD2 aligns across 7 bases. The V segment lost 3 bases and the J segment 1 base; nucleotides outside the gene matches: 11. The CDR3 runs 17 residues. Germline V gene sequence: CDR1 LGHDT, CDR2 YNNKEL (reference sequence). The CDR3 is CASSHRGAGDLQETQYF. The DNA for the CDR3 is TGTGCCAGCAGCCACCGAGGTGCGGGGGACCTCCAAGAGACCCAGTACTTC.

This chain joins TRBV5-8 and TRBJ2-4, with 7 bases identical to TRBD2. With 3 bases clipped from V and 10 bases from J, the junction kept 7 bases outside the gene matches. The CDR3 length is 13 residues. Germline V lookup: CDR1 SGHTS, CDR2 YDEGEE. The CDR3 spells CASSSEGGDIQYF. CDR3 sequence (DNA): TGTGCCAGCAGCTCGGAGGGAGGGGATATTCAGTACTTC.

The chain uses TRBV18 and TRBJ1-2; the match to TRBD1 covers 9 bases. This CDR3 is 15 amino acids long. Germline CDR1 KGHSH, CDR2 LQKENI. J lost 4 bases, V lost 4 bases, and 7 bases had no gene match. This chain's CDR3 is CASSLDRGLGYGYTF. The CDR3 region has the DNA TGTGCCAGCTCACTGGACAGGGGCCTAGGCTATGGCTACACCTTC.

This chain links TRBV9 with TRBJ2-2, with TRBD2 as a possible D gene (5 bases). Germline CDR1 reads SGDLS; CDR2 reads YYNGEE. The length of the CDR3 is 15 residues. V lost 4 bases, J lost 5 bases, and 15 bases lay in between. The CDR3 DNA sequence: TGTGCCAGCAGCCCTCGGGCAGACTATACCGGGGAGCTGTTTTTT. Translating it yields CASSPRADYTGELFF.

The chain combines TRBV10-3 with TRBJ2-1; D may be TRBD2 (7 bases). Germline V lookup: CDR1 ENHRY, CDR2 SYGVKD. The length of the CDR3 is 16 residues. With 10 bases removed from V and 5 bases from J, the gap between germline ends came to 24 bases. CDR3 DNA sequence: TGTGCCACGGGAACGTTCGGGGGGCCGCTCGACAATGAGCAGTTCTTC. Protein product: CATGTFGGPLDNEQFF.

The chain links TRBV24-1 to TRBJ2-7, with 7 bases aligning to TRBD1. Germline CDR1 and CDR2: KGHDR and SFDVKD. V gave up 2 bases and J gave up 1 base; unmatched junction bases: 7. CDR3 length: 16 residues. CDR3 protein: CATSDSGTASSYEQYF. The CDR3 DNA is TGTGCCACCAGTGATTCCGGGACAGCTTCATCCTACGAGCAGTACTTC.

The rearrangement uses TRBV5-1 and TRBJ2-1; TRBD2 agrees at 9 bases. The germline gives CDR1 SGHRS, CDR2 YFSETQ. CDR3 size: 15 residues. After removal of 2 bases from V and 3 bases from J, the junction contained 3 bases not matched to a gene. The CDR3, as DNA: TGCGCCAGCAGCTTAGGCGGGGGGGACTACAATGAGCAGTTCTTC. It codes for CASSLGGGDYNEQFF.

The V and J genes are TRBV19 and TRBJ1-2; D possibly corresponds to TRBD1 (6 bases). Germline V gene data show CDR1 as LNHDA and CDR2 as SQIVND (reference sequence). V lost 5 bases to trimming and J lost 4 bases, with 17 bases between them. The CDR3 has 15 amino acids. CDR3 residues: CASSGSGRGSYGYTF. CDR3 in DNA: TGTGCCAGTAGTGGGTCGGGCAGGGGCTCCTATGGCTACACCTTC.

The V and J genes are TRBV5-1 and TRBJ1-1; 7 positions match TRBD1. CDR1 and CDR2 from the germline V gene are SGHRS and YFSETQ. V shed 4 bases, J shed 2 bases, and the junction held 8 bases outside the gene matches. The CDR3 totals 15 residues. For the CDR3, the DNA is TGCGCCAGCAGCGTAGCGGGACAGATTAACACTGAAGCTTTCTTT. This gives the protein CASSVAGQINTEAFF. Supplemented by reference TRBV5-1 and TRBJ1-1, the full variable domain reads KAGVTQTPRYLIKTRGQQVTLSCSPISGHRSVSWYQQTPGQGLQFLFEYFSETQRNKGNFPGRFSGRQFSNSRSEMNVSTLELGDSALYLCASSVAGQINTEAFFGQGTRLTVV.

This chain joins TRBV5-1 and TRBJ1-2, with D uncertain. The CDR3 totals 13 residues. The V end lost 4 bases, the J end lost 2 bases, and 9 bases lay between the germline ends. Germline-derived CDR1 and CDR2 are SGHRS and YFSETQ. The CDR3 spells CASSRTGNYGYTF. The CDR3 nucleotides read TGCGCCAGCAGCCGGACGGGGAACTATGGCTACACCTTC.

This clone was seen a few times. The V gene is TRBV7-2, the J gene TRBJ2-7, with 7 bases matching TRBD1. CDR3 size: 15 residues. The V segment lost 5 bases and the J segment 4 bases; nucleotides outside the gene matches: 11. Looked up from germline, CDR1 is SGHTA and CDR2 is FQGNSA. In DNA, the CDR3 is TGTGCCAGCAGCACTACACGACAGGGAAAGTACGAGCAGTACTTC. This gives the protein CASSTTRQGKYEQYF.

The rearrangement uses TRBV7-9 and TRBJ2-7; a possible D gene is TRBD1 (6 bases). V was clipped by 7 bases and J by 4 bases, with 11 bases between them. The CDR3 covers 12 residues. Germline assignment: CDR1 SEHNR and CDR2 FQNEAQ (reference sequence). This CDR3 reads CASTSRGYEQYF. Here the CDR3 DNA reads TGTGCCAGCACCTCGAGGGGGTACGAGCAGTACTTC. Filled out from reference TRBV7-9 and TRBJ2-7, the complete variable domain reads DTGVSQNPRHKITKRGQNVTFRCDPISEHNRLYWYRQTLGQGPEFLTYFQNEAQLEKSRLLSDRFSAERPKGSFSTLEIQRTEQGDSAMYLCASTSRGYEQYFGPGTRLTVT.

The V and J genes are TRBV6-6 and TRBJ2-5, with D hard to call. Germline V CDR1 and CDR2: MNHNY, SVGAGI (reference sequence). V was cut by 6 bases and J by 1 base, with 9 bases left in between. The CDR3 loop spans 13 amino acids. CDR3 residues: CASRGPFQETQYF. DNA of the CDR3: TGTGCCAGCAGGGGCCCCTTCCAAGAGACCCAGTACTTC.

The chain recombines TRBV29-1 with TRBJ1-2; 7 bases are shared with TRBD1. Unmatched junction bases numbered 6, after V lost 4 bases and J lost 4 bases. This CDR3 spans 13 amino acids. Per the germline V gene, CDR1 is SQVTM and CDR2 is ANQGSEA. CDR3: CSVGGGWGYGYTF. CDR3 sequence (DNA): TGCAGCGTTGGAGGGGGCTGGGGCTATGGCTACACCTTC.

This clone was observed a single time. This chain connects TRBV7-6 to TRBJ2-2; no clear D gene. V dropped 1 base and J dropped 2 bases, with 14 bases sitting between them. The CDR3 contains 17 residues. The V gene's germline CDR1 is SGHVS and CDR2 FNYEAQ. Written as DNA, the CDR3 is TGTGCCAGCAGCTTAGAAAGCTCACTACTTAACACCGGGGAGCTGTTTTTT. As protein: CASSLESSLLNTGELFF.

The DNA for the CDR3 is TGTGCCAGCAGTTTGAGAGCAGGTCAAGAGACCCAGTACTTC. Protein: CASSLRAGQETQYF. The chain combines TRBV3-1 (or the pseudogene TRBV3-2) with TRBJ2-5; no firm D call. Germline-derived CDR1 and CDR2 are LGHDT and YNNKEL (reference sequence). The CDR3 contains 14 residues. V gave up 6 bases and J gave up 2 bases, with 13 bases separating them.

The chain joins TRBV5-1 to TRBJ2-5; 10 bases line up with TRBD1. Germline CDR1 is SGHRS and CDR2 is YFSETQ. The J segment lost 5 bases and the V segment lost 6 bases, leaving 10 bases of the junction unmatched. CDR3 length equals 15 residues. The CDR3 sequence: CASTEVGTGEETQYF. The CDR3, as DNA: TGCGCCAGCACGGAGGTCGGGACAGGGGAGGAGACCCAGTACTTC.

The chain employs TRBV4-1 and TRBJ2-5, with TRBD2 matching 9 bases. Trimming took 1 base from V and 0 from J; bases not matched to a gene: 3. CDR3 size: 16 residues. Per germline, CDR1 MGHRA and CDR2 YSYEKL. The CDR3 is CASSQAASGDQETQYF. The CDR3 DNA reads TGCGCCAGCAGCCAAGCAGCTAGCGGGGACCAAGAGACCCAGTACTTC.

CDR3 bases: TGTGCCAGCAGCTTAGAAAGGGCACAGGGAAAACTGTTTTTT. It translates to CASSLERAQGKLFF. V gene TRBV7-8 combines with J gene TRBJ1-4, with D perhaps matching TRBD1 (6 bases). Germline V lookup: CDR1 SGHVS, CDR2 FQNEAQ. This CDR3 region has 14 residues. Between the trimmed V and J ends, which lost 1 base and 10 bases, there was a span of 13 bases. Full variable domain (remainder filled in from reference TRBV7-8 and TRBJ1-4): GAGVSQSPRYKVAKRGQDVALRCDPISGHVSLFWYQQALGQGPEFLTYFQNEAQLDKSGLPSDRFFAERPEGSVSTLKIQRTQQEDSAVYLCASSLERAQGKLFFGSGTQLSVL.

V is TRBV27 and J is TRBJ2-5, with 7 bases aligning to TRBD1. V was pared by 7 bases and J by 4 bases, with 9 bases of the junction left unmatched. Looked up from germline, CDR1 is MNHEY and CDR2 is SMNVEV (reference sequence). The CDR3 has 14 residues. CDR3 nucleotide sequence: TGTGCCAGCAAAACGACAGGGTTTGGAGAGACCCAGTACTTC. It translates to CASKTTGFGETQYF.

The genes are TRBV19 and TRBJ1-1, with TRBD1 identical over 8 bases. The V gene's germline CDR1 is LNHDA and CDR2 SQIVND (reference sequence). CDR3 length: 12 amino acids. The J segment lost 4 bases and the V segment lost 7 bases, leaving 2 bases of the junction unmatched. The CDR3 sequence is CASTGGRTEAFF. The CDR3 DNA follows: TGTGCCAGTACAGGGGGCCGCACTGAAGCTTTCTTT. The variable domain in full, completed from reference TRBV19 and TRBJ1-1, reads DGGITQSPKYLFRKEGQNVTLSCEQNLNHDAMYWYRQDPGQGLRLIYYSQIVNDFQKGDIAEGYSVSREKKESFPLTVTSAQKNPTAFYLCASTGGRTEAFFGQGTRLTVV.

A single count supports this clone. The rearrangement joins TRBV19 to TRBJ2-2, with D perhaps matching TRBD1 (6 bases). CDR1 is LNHDA, CDR2 SQIVND, per germline (reference sequence). V gave up 4 bases and J gave up 7 bases, with 16 bases separating them. There are 15 residues in the CDR3. The CDR3: CASSRLPTGNGELFF. Written as DNA, the CDR3 is TGTGCCAGTAGTAGACTCCCAACAGGGAACGGGGAGCTGTTTTTT.